These 32 T cell receptor beta chains were all obtained from the same sample, sequenced in a study of blood T cell repertoires in COVID-19. TCRdb's copy holds only in-frame clones and misses some; the assay was immunoSEQ multiplex PCR. The repertoire holds about 360,000 clones, with more than 75% as singletons. What was sequenced was peripheral blood. The receptors derive from a human donor with acute or convalescent COVID-19. The donor label of this sample is uncertain.

V and J are TRBV11-2 and TRBJ2-7, with 7 positions matching TRBD2. The CDR3 sequence is 14 residues long. V lost 5 bases and J lost 0; bases outside the gene matches: 4. From germline, CDR1 is SGHAT and CDR2 FQNNGV. The CDR3 DNA sequence: TGTGCCAGCAGCCCTAGCGGCATCTCCTACGAGCAGTACTTC. Its translation: CASSPSGISYEQYF.

V is TRBV19 and J is TRBJ2-2, with TRBD1 identical over 8 bases. The CDR3 totals 15 residues. In germline, CDR1 is LNHDA, CDR2 SQIVND (reference sequence). The V and J ends lost 4 bases and 4 bases, in that order; junction bases with no gene match: 5. The CDR3 spells CASSTRTGSTGELFF. The CDR3 bases are TGTGCCAGTAGTACCCGGACAGGGTCCACCGGGGAGCTGTTTTTT.

The chain joins TRBV6-6 to TRBJ1-1; D possibly corresponds to TRBD1 (5 bases). Trimming took off 8 bases at V and 0 bases at J, with 16 bases between the two ends. The CDR3 covers 15 residues. Germline-derived CDR1 and CDR2 are MNHNY and SVGAGI (reference sequence). The CDR3 protein is CASAPEGRVNTEAFF. The CDR3 coding sequence is TGTGCCAGCGCCCCCGAGGGGAGGGTGAACACTGAAGCTTTCTTT.

The chain uses TRBV3-1 (or the pseudogene TRBV3-2) and TRBJ2-7; TRBD1 aligns across 7 bases. V dropped 4 bases and J dropped 4; count of bases not matched to a gene: 10. Germline CDR1 is LGHDT and CDR2 is YNNKEL (reference sequence). The CDR3 has 15 amino acids. CDR3 sequence (DNA): TGTGCCAGCAGCCGCGTGACAGGGTATGGGTACGAGCAGTACTTC. Protein product: CASSRVTGYGYEQYF.

This chain joins TRBV12-3 or TRBV12-4 and TRBJ1-2; no firm D call. V gave up 5 bases and J gave up 4 bases, with 11 bases separating them. This CDR3 is 13 amino acids long. CDR3 sequence reads: CASSRSISYGYTF. CDR3 nucleotide sequence: TGTGCCAGCAGTCGGTCCATCTCCTATGGCTACACCTTC.

This chain connects TRBV7-9 to TRBJ1-3; D might be TRBD1 (6 bases). This CDR3 has 14 residues. CDR1 is SEHNR, CDR2 FQNEAQ, per germline (reference sequence). Trimming stripped 5 bases from V and 3 bases from J, with 11 bases between. CDR3 loop: CASSRTGLGNTIYF. CDR3 DNA: TGTGCCAGCAGCAGAACAGGGCTTGGAAACACCATATATTTT. The full variable domain, completed using reference TRBV7-9 and TRBJ1-3, is DTGVSQNPRHKITKRGQNVTFRCDPISEHNRLYWYRQTLGQGPEFLTYFQNEAQLEKSRLLSDRFSAERPKGSFSTLEIQRTEQGDSAMYLCASSRTGLGNTIYFGEGSWLTVV.

This clone was recorded many times. The V and J genes are TRBV30 and TRBJ1-2, with D possibly being TRBD1 (5 bases). The CDR3 extends over 14 amino acids. The germline CDR1 and CDR2 sequences are GTSNPN and SVGIG (reference sequence). V lost 1 base to trimming and J lost 4 bases, with 13 bases between them. Here the CDR3 DNA reads TGTGCCTGGAGTGCCCGGGCGGGACGCTATGGCTACACCTTC. Translating it yields CAWSARAGRYGYTF.

The CDR3 spells CSVEDSQETQYF. For the CDR3, the DNA is TGCAGCGTTGAGGACTCTCAAGAGACCCAGTACTTC. The rearrangement uses TRBV29-1 and TRBJ2-5; a weak D match, TRBD2 (5 bases). Germline CDR1 SQVTM, CDR2 ANQGSEA. V lost 3 bases, J lost 2 bases, and 7 bases lay in between. There are 12 residues in the CDR3. Based on the CDR3 plus reference TRBV29-1 and TRBJ2-5, the full variable domain is SAVISQKPSRDICQRGTSLTIQCQVDSQVTMMFWYRQQPGQSLTLIATANQGSEATYESGFVIDKFPISRPNLTFSTLTVSNMSPEDSSIYLCSVEDSQETQYFGPGTRLLVL.

The chain is built from TRBV11-2 and TRBJ1-4; 12 bases are shared with TRBD1. The length of the CDR3 is 18 residues. The germline V gene encodes CDR1 SGHAT and CDR2 FQNNGV. With 4 bases clipped from V and 0 bases from J, the junction kept 6 bases outside the gene matches. DNA of the CDR3: TGTGCCAGCAGCTCGGGACAGGGGGCGTCTGCAACTAATGAAAAACTGTTTTTT. Translating it yields CASSSGQGASATNEKLFF. The full variable domain, with the rest looked up from reference TRBV11-2 and TRBJ1-4, is EAGVAQSPRYKIIEKRQSVAFWCNPISGHATLYWYQQILGQGPKLLIQFQNNGVVDDSQLPKDRFSAERLKGVDSTLKIQPAKLEDSAVYLCASSSGQGASATNEKLFFGSGTQLSVL.

In the case of this clone: Distinct nucleotide sequences in the sample also encode this CDR3. This chain uses TRBV6-1 with TRBJ1-1; D possibly corresponds to TRBD1 (6 bases). The CDR3 runs 12 residues. V shed 3 bases and J shed 8 bases, with 10 bases lying between them. Germline V lookup: CDR1 MNHNS, CDR2 SASEGT. CDR3 loop: CASSDQGTEAFF. CDR3 DNA: TGTGCCAGCAGTGACCAGGGGACAGAAGCTTTCTTT.

V is TRBV7-2 and J is TRBJ2-7, with 7 nucleotides matching TRBD2. CDR1 is SGHTA, CDR2 FQGNSA, per germline. V was clipped by 4 bases and J by 5 bases; unmatched bases: 11. The length of the CDR3 is 15 residues. CDR3 region: CASSSSRAAGNEQYF. CDR3 sequence (DNA): TGTGCCAGCAGCTCCTCCCGGGCAGCGGGAAACGAGCAGTACTTC.

This sequence joins TRBV4-1 and TRBJ1-1; TRBD1 is a possible D gene (5 bases). The germline CDR1 and CDR2 sequences are MGHRA and YSYEKL. Trimming shortened V by 3 bases and J by 5 bases, and 13 bases separated the two germline ends. The CDR3 contains 14 residues. In nucleotides, the CDR3 is TGCGCCAGCAGCCAGATGGACGGGGGGACTGAAGCTTTCTTT. Translated: CASSQMDGGTEAFF.

This chain joins TRBV13 and TRBJ2-3; 12 bases align to TRBD2. The germline gives CDR1 PRHDT, CDR2 FYEKMQ (reference sequence). This CDR3 has 16 residues. V dropped 5 bases and J dropped 6; count of bases not matched to a gene: 9. This chain's CDR3 is CASSARTSGDADTQYF. CDR3 DNA sequence: TGTGCCAGCAGCGCACGGACTAGCGGGGATGCGGATACGCAGTATTTT.

The chain carries TRBV6-6 and TRBJ1-4; 9 bases align to TRBD1. The ends lost 6 bases at V and 8 bases at J; junction bases unmatched: 13. The germline V gene has CDR1 MNHNY and CDR2 SVGAGI (reference sequence). The CDR3 loop spans 16 amino acids. DNA for the CDR3: TGTGCCAGCAGCGCGGTGGACCGGGACAGGGACGAAAAACTGTTTTTT. As protein: CASSAVDRDRDEKLFF.

The genes are TRBV30 and TRBJ2-5; maybe TRBD2 (6 bases). The CDR3 covers 14 residues. With 0 bases removed from V and 7 bases from J, the gap between germline ends came to 15 bases. Germline V gene sequence: CDR1 GTSNPN, CDR2 SVGIG (reference sequence). The CDR3, as DNA: TGTGCCTGGAGTGTACTGGAGCGGAGGGGGACCCAGTACTTC. It translates to CAWSVLERRGTQYF.

The CDR3 nucleotides read TGTGCCAGCAGTCGACAGACCTTAGGCGCTGAAGCTTTCTTT. Protein sequence: CASSRQTLGAEAFF. The chain carries TRBV6-5 and TRBJ1-1, with D maybe TRBD1 (5 bases). The CDR3 extends over 14 amino acids. The germline CDR1 and CDR2 sequences are MNHEY and SVGAGI. Between the trimmed V and J ends, which lost 5 bases and 6 bases, there was a span of 16 bases.

This sequence joins TRBV4-2 and TRBJ2-3; D is unresolved. V was pared by 7 bases and J by 0 bases, with 11 bases between. CDR1 LGHNA and CDR2 YNFKEQ come from the germline V gene. This CDR3 is 14 amino acids long. CDR3 amino acids: CASTETLSTDTQYF. The CDR3 coding sequence is TGTGCCAGCACTGAAACTCTAAGCACAGATACGCAGTATTTT.

Regarding this clone: This clone may be a read error of a much larger clone one base away. This chain uses TRBV3-1 (or the pseudogene TRBV3-2) with TRBJ1-1; D remains ambiguous. Germline assignment: CDR1 LGHDT and CDR2 YNNKEL (reference sequence). The germline V and J ends were trimmed by 4 bases and 0 bases, with 9 bases remaining between them. The CDR3 covers 14 residues. The CDR3 reads CASSRGGMNTEAFF. CDR3 DNA: TGTGCCAGCAGCCGAGGAGGTATGAACACTGAAGCTTTCTTT.

This clone has a handful of counts. For the CDR3, the DNA is TGTGCCAGCAGTTCGTGGCGGGAGGGTGATACGCAGTATTTT. As protein: CASSSWREGDTQYF. The gene calls are TRBV25-1 and TRBJ2-3; 9 nucleotides line up with TRBD2. V gave up 5 bases and J gave up 6 bases; unmatched junction bases: 6. The V gene's germline CDR1 is MGHDK and CDR2 SYGVNS. The CDR3 contains 14 residues.

The rearrangement uses TRBV12-5 and TRBJ1-1; 8 bases fit TRBD1. CDR1 and CDR2 (germline): LGHNT, FRNRAP. V was clipped by 2 bases and J by 0 bases; unmatched bases: 8. The CDR3 sequence is 17 residues long. In DNA, the CDR3 is TGTGCTAGTGGTTTGTCCCCGGGACAGGCTTTGAACACTGAAGCTTTCTTT. As protein: CASGLSPGQALNTEAFF.

This clone was seen just once. The chain carries TRBV30 and TRBJ2-7, with 8 bases identical to TRBD1. Germline V CDR1 and CDR2: GTSNPN, SVGIG (reference sequence). The CDR3 spans 15 residues. The V segment lost 2 bases and the J segment 3 bases; nucleotides outside the gene matches: 9. CDR3 region: CAWSLFQGADYEQYF. CDR3 nucleotide sequence: TGTGCCTGGAGTTTATTCCAGGGGGCAGACTACGAGCAGTACTTC.

This clone was recorded a few times. V is TRBV10-3 and J is TRBJ2-1, with 10 nucleotides matching TRBD2. CDR1 is ENHRY, CDR2 SYGVKD, per germline. The V and J ends lost 0 bases and 10 bases, in that order; junction bases with no gene match: 6. The CDR3 is 15 amino acids. CDR3 sequence (DNA): TGTGCCATCAGTGAGTCGAGTAGCGGGGGGACCGAGCAGTTCTTC. Amino acid sequence: CAISESSSGGTEQFF.

The V and J genes are TRBV7-6 and TRBJ2-2; TRBD1 agrees at 12 bases. The germline CDR1 and CDR2 sequences are SGHVS and FNYEAQ. This CDR3 is 20 amino acids long. V was clipped by 1 base and J by 7 bases; unmatched bases: 16. CDR3 sequence: CASSLDYLRRGQGAVGELFF. In nucleotides, the CDR3 is TGTGCCAGCAGCTTAGATTATCTCCGTAGGGGACAGGGGGCTGTCGGGGAGCTGTTTTTT.

CDR3 bases: TGTGCCAGCAGTGAAATCTTCTCGGACACGGTCTATGGCTACACCTTC. This codes for CASSEIFSDTVYGYTF. V is TRBV6-1 and J is TRBJ1-2, with D possibly matching TRBD1 (5 bases). Trimming cost V 2 bases and J 4 bases, with 17 bases left between them. The V gene's germline CDR1 is MNHNS and CDR2 SASEGT. This CDR3 is 16 amino acids long.

The rearrangement links TRBV5-1 to TRBJ1-1, with TRBD1 matching over 9 bases. V gave up 4 bases and J gave up 6 bases; unmatched junction bases: 10. The CDR3 loop spans 15 amino acids. Germline V gene lookup returns CDR1 SGHRS and CDR2 YFSETQ. DNA for the CDR3: TGCGCCAGCAGCAGCAACAGGGGGCGAATCGCTGAAGCTTTCTTT. Translated: CASSSNRGRIAEAFF.

The chain links TRBV2 to TRBJ2-7, with 7 positions matching TRBD2. V dropped 6 bases and J dropped 6; count of bases not matched to a gene: 14. CDR3 length equals 15 residues. CDR1 is SNHLY, CDR2 FYNNEI, per germline. CDR3 sequence: CASSAPLGRVSEQYF. Written as DNA, the CDR3 is TGTGCCAGCAGCGCTCCTTTGGGGAGGGTGAGCGAGCAGTACTTC.

The chain has TRBV4-2 and TRBJ2-3, with 9 positions matching TRBD2. V trimming: 4 bases; J trimming: 0 bases; junction bases outside the gene matches: 14. The CDR3 is made up of 19 amino acids. CDR1 is LGHNA and CDR2 is YNFKEQ in the germline V gene. The DNA for the CDR3 is TGTGCCAGCAGCCCCCGAGGTAGCGGGGGCGCTGCTAGCACAGATACGCAGTATTTT. Translating it yields CASSPRGSGGAASTDTQYF.

V and J are TRBV7-6 and TRBJ1-3; TRBD1 is a possible D gene (6 bases). CDR1 is SGHVS, CDR2 FNYEAQ, per germline. V shed 6 bases and J shed 4 bases, with 13 bases lying between them. The CDR3 totals 14 residues. The CDR3 loop is CASRDPGVGNTIYF. The DNA of the CDR3 is TGTGCCAGCAGGGATCCAGGGGTCGGAAACACCATATATTTT.

This clone occurred a few times. CDR3 nucleotide sequence: TGTGCCAGCTCAGAGGACAGATCCGGCACCGGGGAGCTGTTTTTT. Residues: CASSEDRSGTGELFF. The gene calls are TRBV18 and TRBJ2-2; TRBD1 is a possible D gene (6 bases). The V end was cut by 5 bases, the J end by 4 bases, with 14 bases between. CDR1 KGHSH and CDR2 LQKENI come from the germline V gene. CDR3 length: 15 residues. Full variable domain (rest looked up from reference TRBV18 and TRBJ2-2): NAGVMQNPRHLVRRRGQEARLRCSPMKGHSHVYWYRQLPEEGLKFMVYLQKENIIDESGMPKERFSAEFPKEGPSILRIQQVVRGDSAAYFCASSEDRSGTGELFFGEGSRLTVL.

This rearrangement joins TRBV5-1 to TRBJ2-5; D is perhaps TRBD2 (6 bases). V lost 4 bases and J lost 4, with 17 bases in between. The CDR3 has 15 residues. Germline values: CDR1 SGHRS, CDR2 YFSETQ. For the CDR3, the DNA is TGCGCCAGCAGCCTACTAGCCTTAAGGTCAGAGACCCAGTACTTC. Its protein product is CASSLLALRSETQYF.

V is TRBV5-1 and J is TRBJ1-5, with 9 bases lining up with TRBD1. J gave up 0 bases and V 4 bases, and 11 bases lay outside the gene matches. The CDR3 spans 18 residues. CDR1 SGHRS and CDR2 YFSETQ come from the germline V gene. In nucleotides, the CDR3 is TGCGCCAGCAGCAGGACGGGACAGGGTCACCGTAGCAATCAGCCCCAGCATTTT. Translated: CASSRTGQGHRSNQPQHF.

V gene TRBV3-1 (or the pseudogene TRBV3-2) combines with J gene TRBJ2-2; 13 bases are shared with TRBD2. Germline values: CDR1 LGHDT, CDR2 YNNKEL (reference sequence). J was trimmed by 8 bases and V by 0 bases; bases with no gene match: 9. CDR3 length equals 18 residues. The CDR3 loop reads CASSQEGWTSGSRGELFF. The CDR3 bases are TGTGCCAGCAGCCAAGAAGGCTGGACTAGCGGGAGTAGGGGGGAGCTGTTTTTT.